This note documents a single T cell receptor beta chain sequence. No cognate antigen has been identified for it. There are no base qualities to consult, and no much larger clone falls within one base. This record belongs to a study of blood T cell repertoires in COVID-19 (dated by TCRdb to 2018 to 2021). About the full investigation: Samples covering the acute and convalescent phases of COVID-19 were provided by collaborators in the United States, Italy and Spain. Subjects who had been exposed to COVID-19, were actively infected with it, or had recovered from it provided the deeply sampled blood TCRbeta repertoires that made up the dataset. The samples were drawn from two sources: the first 160 participants of the ongoing ImmuneRACE study, and 1,000 to 1,500 subjects contributed by 6 global collaborators. The repertoires were made available in a free public database intended to serve as a resource for research on the immune response to SARS-CoV-2. The sample metadata nearly always contained a de-identified subject ID, COVID-19 status, age in years and sex. The material from the prospective study consisted of cDNA or gDNA derived from T cells, B-cell-depleted T cells, or PBMCs. Where available, HLA class I and class II types were obtained from metadata supplied by the sample provider rather than from assay-based typing.

The collaborating institutions used their own protocols to collect whole blood in K2EDTA tubes. For TCRbeta analysis, collaborators shipped samples in one of three forms: frozen whole blood, isolated PBMCs, or DNA extracted from either of those sample types. V is clipped by 5 bases and J by 0 bases, and the sequence between their germline boundaries is 8 bases long. Based on the germline V gene (reference sequence), the CDR1 and CDR2 sequences are MNHEY and SMNVEV. From the cysteine up to the phenylalanine, the CDR3 has a length of 14 residues. The entry retains the CDR3 DNA only, 42 bases that are in frame from base 1. The immunoSEQ Assay, a bias-controlled multiplex PCR, was used to amplify TCRbeta CDR3 regions from genomic DNA. Processing in the source paper ran as follows. The number of nucleated cells in each sample was estimated by amplification of reference gene primers within the assay. Sequence reads were collapsed and filtered to measure the absolute abundance of every unique TCRbeta CDR3 rearrangement. For each sample, productive Simpson clonality was calculated as the square root of Simpson's diversity index over productive rearrangements. TCRdb provides this immuneACCESS table in a form limited to in-frame rearrangements. Some clones are lacking; in checked studies, under half of them reflect an unresolved V gene, and why the rest are absent is not known. V and J calls and clone size are those listed in that table; D and trimming were worked out from the DNA. The sample table records fewer than 250,000 clones; roughly four fifths of these occur just once. Together, the top ten hold around 5% of the sample.

General findings and caveats noted by the study authors: Clinical and demographic metadata were provided uncurated, with the amount varying by source and participant.

The chain joins TRBV27 to TRBJ2-1, and possibly TRBD1, on 6 matching bases. The sample was peripheral blood. This TCR came from a woman between 65 and 79 years old with acute or convalescent COVID-19. The CDR3 amino acid sequence is: CASSVGGSYNEQFF. The base sequence is TGTGCCAGCAGTGTAGGGGGCTCCTACAATGAGCAGTTCTTC.